A single sample is the source of the 27 T cell receptor beta chains below, sequenced in a study of blood T cells in healthy people across ages. Next came a second PCR, run for about 7 to 12 cycles, which used a sample-barcoded 5' primer along with a J-beta primer mix. TCRdb reanalysed the 5' RACE reads using MiXCR and keeps one entry per CDR3 protein. The data contain 500,000 to 700,000 distinct CDR3 sequences, approximately 30% of them singletons. Source material: blood. The receptor set was obtained from a woman older than 75 in good health.

Notes on this clonotype: This may arise from a read error, as a much more abundant clone is one base away. The chain is built from TRBV6-2 or TRBV6-3 and TRBJ2-7; D gene ambiguous. V was shortened by 4 bases and J by 7 bases, with 17 bases between the two germline ends. Germline V gives CDR1 MNHEY, CDR2 SVGEGT. The CDR3 totals 14 residues. Here the CDR3 reads CASSSSMGTNEQYF. The CDR3 DNA follows: TGTGCCAGCAGTTCGTCCATGGGAACGAATGAGCAGTACTTC.

The chain joins TRBV24-1 to TRBJ2-1, with 7 bases fitting TRBD2. V shed 5 bases and J 6 bases; nucleotides not matched to a gene: 3. The CDR3 extends over 13 amino acids. Germline V gene sequence: CDR1 KGHDR, CDR2 SFDVKD. The CDR3 here is CATSVGGGNEQFF. CDR3 nucleotides: TGTGCCACCAGTGTCGGCGGGGGCAATGAGCAGTTCTTC.

V and J are TRBV12-3 or TRBV12-4 and TRBJ1-3; 9 bases fit TRBD1. The CDR3 is 15 residues long. V gave up 7 bases and J gave up 9 bases; unmatched junction bases: 13. The CDR3 DNA is TGTGCCAGCACCAAAACCGGGACAGGGATAGGCACCATATATTTT. Its translation: CASTKTGTGIGTIYF.

V is TRBV9 and J is TRBJ1-1; D is uncertain. CDR1 and CDR2 (germline): SGDLS, YYNGEE. V lost 0 bases to trimming and J lost 0 bases, with 9 bases between them. This CDR3 contains 15 residues. The CDR3 sequence: CASSVGSGLNTEAFF. DNA for the CDR3: TGTGCCAGCAGCGTAGGTTCAGGTTTGAACACTGAAGCTTTCTTT.

This chain uses TRBV18 with TRBJ1-6, with 8 bases lining up with TRBD1. The CDR3 length is 15 residues. Germline CDR1 reads KGHSH; CDR2 reads LQKENI. The V and J ends lost 3 bases and 6 bases, in that order; junction bases with no gene match: 4. CDR3 sequence: CASSPDRGGNSPLHF. The DNA of the CDR3 is TGTGCCAGCTCACCCGACAGGGGCGGTAATTCACCCCTCCACTTT.

Concerning this clonotype: Being one base from a much bigger clone, this may be a read error. The chain has TRBV7-2 and TRBJ2-5; a weak D match, TRBD1 (6 bases). V was cut by 5 bases and J by 11 bases, with 18 bases left in between. The CDR3 is 13 amino acids. Germline V gene sequence: CDR1 SGHTA, CDR2 FQGNSA. The CDR3 loop is CASSPRTVGEQYF. The CDR3 nucleotides read TGTGCCAGCAGCCCGAGGACAGTGGGTGAGCAGTACTTC.

This clonotype was seen only a few times. A read error is possible here, since a much larger clone lies one base away. V gene TRBV20-1 combines with J gene TRBJ2-2; TRBD2 matches at 13 bases. This CDR3 contains 16 residues. CDR1 is DFQATT, CDR2 SNEGSKA, per germline (reference sequence). The CDR3 loop reads CSAPTSGGANTGERFF. In DNA, the CDR3 is TGCAGTGCTCCTACTAGCGGGGGGGCGAACACCGGGGAGCGGTTTTTT.

This clonotype was recorded a few times. The chain couples TRBV5-5 to TRBJ2-2; D gene ambiguous. Germline CDR1 and CDR2: SGHKS and YYEKEE (reference sequence). CDR3 length equals 13 residues. Deletions cut 1 base from V and 2 bases from J, with 3 bases between. In DNA, the CDR3 is TGTGCCAGCAGCTTGCCAAACACCGGGGAGCTGTTTTTT. The encoded protein is CASSLPNTGELFF.

This clonotype was found many times. The chain joins TRBV11-2 to TRBJ2-5, with D maybe TRBD2 (6 bases). Per germline, CDR1 SGHAT and CDR2 FQNNGV. The CDR3 totals 15 residues. With 0 bases removed from V and 5 bases from J, the gap between germline ends came to 13 bases. DNA of the CDR3: TGTGCCAGCAGCTTAGAAGGCAGGAGGGCGGAGACCCAGTACTTC. It translates to CASSLEGRRAETQYF.

This clonotype was picked up many times. The V and J genes are TRBV6-1 and TRBJ2-7; D possibly corresponds to TRBD2 (7 bases). This CDR3 is built from 13 residues. Germline V gene sequence: CDR1 MNHNS, CDR2 SASEGT. V shed 6 bases and J shed 2 bases, with 11 bases lying between them. The CDR3 is CASSWEGAYEQYF. The CDR3 DNA follows: TGTGCCAGCAGCTGGGAGGGGGCCTACGAGCAGTACTTC.

Points on this clonotype: Compared with germline, one end of the junction differs, possibly owing to a read error. V gene TRBV20-1 combines with J gene TRBJ1-2; TRBD1 matches 7 bases. Germline CDR1 DFQATT, CDR2 SNEGSKA (reference sequence). The CDR3 totals 13 residues. The CDR3 coding sequence is TGCAGTGCTAGAAAAACAGGGGAGTATGGCTGCACCTTC. Encoded protein: CSARKTGEYGCTF.

This clonotype appeared many times. The chain uses TRBV7-2 and TRBJ2-7, with 8 nucleotides matching TRBD1. Germline trimming cut 4 bases from V and 6 bases from J; bases unmatched to any gene: 11. The V gene's germline CDR1 is SGHTA and CDR2 FQGNSA. The CDR3 contains 15 residues. The chain's CDR3 is CASSSGGAGGREQYF. As DNA, the CDR3 is TGTGCCAGCAGCTCGGGTGGGGCAGGGGGCCGCGAGCAGTACTTC.

The table lists this clonotype with many counts. The chain recombines TRBV20-1 with TRBJ2-1; 8 nucleotides line up with TRBD1. This CDR3 has 12 residues. V lost 6 bases, J lost 7 bases, and 5 bases stayed unmatched. Germline V gene lookup returns CDR1 DFQATT and CDR2 SNEGSKA (reference sequence). The CDR3 DNA sequence: TGCAGTGCCCCGGACAGGGTAAATGAGCAGTTCTTC. It translates to CSAPDRVNEQFF.

This clonotype was seen at least ten times. V usage is TRBV20-1 and J usage is TRBJ2-1; the D call may be TRBD1 or TRBD2 (5 bases each). V was pared by 0 bases and J by 12 bases, with 18 bases between. The CDR3 has 14 amino acids. Germline CDR1 DFQATT, CDR2 SNEGSKA (reference sequence). CDR3 loop: CSARERGTPAGQFF. In DNA, the CDR3 is TGCAGTGCTAGAGAAAGAGGGACCCCCGCCGGGCAGTTCTTC.

This clonotype showed up many times. The chain is built from TRBV5-1 and TRBJ2-7, with D hard to call. Germline-derived CDR1 and CDR2 are SGHRS and YFSETQ. The CDR3 consists of 14 residues. Trimming cost V 0 bases and J 5 bases, with 12 bases left between them. The DNA for the CDR3 is TGCGCCAGCAGCTTGGATGGCAGTCGAGACGAGCAGTACTTC. It specifies CASSLDGSRDEQYF.

Of note for this clonotype: One base away lies a much larger clone, so this may be a sequencing read error. The chain joins TRBV20-1 to TRBJ2-7, with D unresolved. The CDR3 is 12 residues long. Per the germline V gene, CDR1 is DFQATT and CDR2 is SNEGSKA (reference sequence). V was trimmed by 6 bases and J by 7 bases, leaving 16 bases between them. DNA of the CDR3: TGCAGTGCCCTGATTTCCTACAATGAGCAGTACTTC. Translating it yields CSALISYNEQYF.

This clonotype was observed many times. J is TRBJ2-5 and V is TRBV12-3 or TRBV12-4, with TRBD2 matching 7 bases. The CDR3 contains 17 residues. V shed 1 base, J shed 3 bases, and the junction held 11 bases outside the gene matches. DNA for the CDR3: TGTGCCAGCAGTTTAGGGACTAGGAACAGGTTCAAAGAGACCCAGTACTTC. It is translated as CASSLGTRNRFKETQYF.

The rearrangement joins TRBV5-1 to TRBJ2-7, with 15 bases identical to TRBD2. Germline V CDR1 and CDR2: SGHRS, YFSETQ. This CDR3 region has 15 residues. J lost 10 bases, V lost 3 bases, and 8 bases had no gene match. The CDR3 bases are TGCGCCAGCAGCTCCTCGGGACTAGCGGGAGGTGATCAGTACTTC. As protein: CASSSSGLAGGDQYF.

This rearrangement joins TRBV7-2 to TRBJ1-1, with D maybe TRBD1 (5 bases). This CDR3 comprises 15 residues. Deletions cut 5 bases from V and 1 base from J, with 14 bases between. The germline CDR1 and CDR2 sequences are SGHTA and FQGNSA. CDR3 region: CASSPWDGKNTEAFF. The DNA for the CDR3 is TGTGCCAGCAGCCCCTGGGACGGGAAGAACACTGAAGCTTTCTTT.

This clonotype was counted many times. J is TRBJ2-1 and V is TRBV20-1, with unresolved D. Trimming removed 5 bases at V and 6 bases at J, with 11 bases between. This CDR3 has 12 residues. CDR1 and CDR2 (germline): DFQATT, SNEGSKA (reference sequence). In DNA form, the CDR3 reads TGCAGTGCTCCCAGGCGCGGCAATGAGCAGTTCTTC. Translating gives CSAPRRGNEQFF.

The chain links TRBV15 to TRBJ1-6; D gene unclear. Trimming pared 1 base from V and 9 bases from J, leaving 13 bases between. The CDR3 length is 15 residues. Germline V gene data show CDR1 as LNHNV and CDR2 as YYDKDF (reference sequence). DNA for the CDR3: TGTGCCACCAGCAGAGTTCGGTTAGAAGCTTCACCCCTCCACTTT. As protein: CATSRVRLEASPLHF.

This clonotype showed up many times. The V call is TRBV3-1, the J call TRBJ1-6, with D possibly matching TRBD1 (6 bases). Looked up from germline, CDR1 is LGHDT and CDR2 is YNNKEL (reference sequence). V was pared by 4 bases and J by 8 bases, with 15 bases between. This CDR3 has 15 residues. This chain's CDR3 is CASSPSWDTYSPLHF. For the CDR3, the DNA is TGTGCCAGCAGCCCGTCCTGGGACACTTATTCACCCCTCCACTTT.

This clonotype was recorded a few times. The genes are TRBV5-6 and TRBJ1-5; TRBD1 matches 7 bases. V trimming: 4 bases; J trimming: 9 bases; junction bases outside the gene matches: 7. Germline V gives CDR1 SGHDT, CDR2 YYEEEE. This CDR3 has 13 residues. CDR3 amino acids: CASSRQGVRPQHF. The CDR3 DNA reads as TGTGCCAGCAGCAGACAGGGCGTGCGGCCCCAGCATTTT.

The chain combines TRBV12-3 or TRBV12-4 with TRBJ2-2, with D tentatively TRBD2 (5 bases). This CDR3 spans 13 amino acids. Deletions cut 5 bases from V and 5 bases from J, with 9 bases between. The CDR3 bases are TGTGCCAGCAGTCCGATAGCGACCGGGGAGCTGTTTTTT. Translating gives CASSPIATGELFF.

Notes on this clonotype: This may be a read error: a much more frequent sequence differs by one nucleotide. The chain employs TRBV5-1 and TRBJ1-1, with 7 bases matching TRBD1. The CDR3 spans 15 residues. CDR1 SGHRS and CDR2 YFSETQ come from the germline V gene. As DNA, the CDR3 is TGCGCCAGCAGCCTTACAGGGGAACGCGGCACTGGAGCTTTCTTT. Protein: CASSLTGERGTGAFF. The variable domain in full, with the rest retrieved from reference TRBV5-1 and TRBJ1-1, is KAGVTQTPRYLIKTRGQQVTLSCSPISGHRSVSWYQQTPGQGLQFLFEYFSETQRNKGNFPGRFSGRQFSNSRSEMNVSTLELGDSALYLCASSLTGERGTGAFFGQGTRLTVV.

This clonotype appeared once. This chain uses TRBV6-5 with TRBJ1-2, with a possible D match to TRBD1 (6 bases). Germline CDR1 is MNHEY and CDR2 is SVGAGI. The V and J ends lost 8 bases and 4 bases respectively, with 11 bases between them. This CDR3 is built from 12 residues. CDR3 amino acids: CASGGDSYGYTF. In nucleotides, the CDR3 is TGTGCCAGCGGGGGCGACAGCTATGGCTACACCTTC.

The table lists this clonotype with a few counts. Being one base from a much bigger clone, this may be a read error. CDR3 sequence: CASSYRRQAGGDTQYF. In DNA form, the CDR3 reads TGTGCCAGCAGTTACAGGAGACAGGCGGGGGGGGATACGCAGTATTTT. The V and J genes are TRBV6-6 and TRBJ2-3, with 9 bases that match TRBD2. Unmatched junction bases numbered 9, after V lost 2 bases and J lost 6 bases. This CDR3 is 16 amino acids long. CDR1 and CDR2 (germline): MNHNY, SVGAGI (reference sequence).